Listed below are T cell receptor beta chains from one sample, sequenced in a study of blood T cell repertoires in COVID-19. TCRdb's copy holds only in-frame clones and misses some; the assay was immunoSEQ multiplex PCR. In the table there are 130,000 to 150,000 clones, more than 80% of which are singletons. The sample was peripheral blood. All receptors come from a human donor in a cohort sampled during active COVID-19. Each CDR3 is given with its conserved first and last residue. A D gene is named only where the DNA matches it firmly. The listing skips clone size in some rows; elsewhere it reads once, few, many or a size class.

>TRBD1|TRBJ1-4|-|TRBV25-1
TGTGCCAGCAGTGAGGGGAACAGGGGGTCCGAAAAACTGTTTTTT
CASSEGNRGSEKLFF
>-|TRBJ2-7|-|TRBV18
TGTGCCAGCTCCTCAGGGTCAATGGGCGAGCAGTACTTC
CASSSGSMGEQYF
>-|TRBJ1-6|-|TRBV14
TGTGCCAGCAGCCAAGGCGGAAATTCACCCCTCCACTTT
CASSQGGNSPLHF
>-|TRBJ2-7|-|TRBV7-2
TGTGCCAGCAGCTCCACCCCCGGGGGCGAGCAGTACTTC
CASSSTPGGEQYF
>-|TRBJ1-1|few|TRBV2
TGTGCCAGCAGTCCGAACAGGAACACTGAAGCTTTCTTT
CASSPNRNTEAFF
>TRBD2|TRBJ2-3|-|TRBV19
TGTGCCAGTACCACTTCGGGACTAGCGGGGCCGGAGAGCGCAGATACGCAGTATTTT
CASTTSGLAGPESADTQYF
>TRBD2|TRBJ2-4|-|TRBV27
TGTGCCAGCAGTTTGTCTAGCGGGGGGCTGGTAAACATTCAGTACTTC
CASSLSSGGLVNIQYF
>TRBD2|TRBJ2-1|-|TRBV6-2/TRBV6-3
TGTGCCAGCAGTTACTCTGGTAGCGGGGACTACAATGAGCAGTTCTTC
CASSYSGSGDYNEQFF
>-|TRBJ1-4|-|TRBV4-1
TGCGCCAGCAGCCAGATTCCCCTCAGGGCAGGAGAAAAACTGTTTTTT
CASSQIPLRAGEKLFF
>TRBD1|TRBJ2-7|-|TRBV5-1
TGCGCCAGCAGCTACGAAGGACAGGGGGGTGAGCAGTACTTC
CASSYEGQGGEQYF
>TRBD2|TRBJ2-5|-|TRBV7-8
TGTGCCAGCAGCTTAGCGCCGAGTAGCGGGGGGATGGGAGAGACCCAGTACTTC
CASSLAPSSGGMGETQYF
>-|TRBJ2-3|-|TRBV4-3
TGCGCCAGCAGCCAAGGACCCCAGGCAGATACGCAGTATTTT
CASSQGPQADTQYF
>-|TRBJ1-3|few|TRBV9
TGTGCCAGCAGCGTAGTTGCTTGGCCTGGAAACACCATATATTTT
CASSVVAWPGNTIYF
>TRBD1|TRBJ2-3|-|TRBV15
TGTGCCACCAGCCAGGACAGGTCGACGGAGACGCAGTATTTT
CATSQDRSTETQYF
>-|TRBJ2-5|-|TRBV7-9
TGTGCCAGCAGCCCAGGACTGCGAGAGACCCAGTACTTC
CASSPGLRETQYF
>TRBD1|TRBJ1-2|-|TRBV11-1
TGTGCCAGCAGCTTTACCGGGACAGGTTATGGCTACACCTTC
CASSFTGTGYGYTF
>TRBD1|TRBJ2-1|-|TRBV19
TGTGCCAGTACCCTAGGGGGACAGGGGGAGCAGTTCTTC
CASTLGGQGEQFF
>-|TRBJ2-1|-|TRBV19
TGTGCCAGTAGTATAATCGGGACACCATACAATGAGCAGTTCTTC
CASSIIGTPYNEQFF
>TRBD1|TRBJ1-3|-|TRBV7-9
TGTGCCAGCAGCGCCCAGGGGGCCGCTGGAAACACCATATATTTT
CASSAQGAAGNTIYF
>TRBD1|TRBJ1-1|-|TRBV25-1
TGTGCCAGCAGTGAATATGGACAGGGCAACACTGAAGCTTTCTTT
CASSEYGQGNTEAFF
>-|TRBJ1-6|-|TRBV7-2
TGTGCCAGCAGCTCCCAATCTAGACAGCAGAATTCACCCCTCCACTTT
CASSSQSRQQNSPLHF
>-|TRBJ1-6|-|TRBV6-4
TGTGCCAGCAGTGAAGGGGGACCAACAGGACGCTCCTATAATTCACCCCTCCACTTT
CASSEGGPTGRSYNSPLHF
>TRBD1|TRBJ1-2|-|TRBV7-8
TGTGCCAGCAGCTCCCGACAGGGGGCGTTGGATGGCTACACCTTC
CASSSRQGALDGYTF
>TRBD2|TRBJ2-7|-|TRBV7-2
TGTGCCAGCAGCTTAGTTGCGGGGGGCTCCTCCTACGAGCAGTACTTC
CASSLVAGGSSYEQYF